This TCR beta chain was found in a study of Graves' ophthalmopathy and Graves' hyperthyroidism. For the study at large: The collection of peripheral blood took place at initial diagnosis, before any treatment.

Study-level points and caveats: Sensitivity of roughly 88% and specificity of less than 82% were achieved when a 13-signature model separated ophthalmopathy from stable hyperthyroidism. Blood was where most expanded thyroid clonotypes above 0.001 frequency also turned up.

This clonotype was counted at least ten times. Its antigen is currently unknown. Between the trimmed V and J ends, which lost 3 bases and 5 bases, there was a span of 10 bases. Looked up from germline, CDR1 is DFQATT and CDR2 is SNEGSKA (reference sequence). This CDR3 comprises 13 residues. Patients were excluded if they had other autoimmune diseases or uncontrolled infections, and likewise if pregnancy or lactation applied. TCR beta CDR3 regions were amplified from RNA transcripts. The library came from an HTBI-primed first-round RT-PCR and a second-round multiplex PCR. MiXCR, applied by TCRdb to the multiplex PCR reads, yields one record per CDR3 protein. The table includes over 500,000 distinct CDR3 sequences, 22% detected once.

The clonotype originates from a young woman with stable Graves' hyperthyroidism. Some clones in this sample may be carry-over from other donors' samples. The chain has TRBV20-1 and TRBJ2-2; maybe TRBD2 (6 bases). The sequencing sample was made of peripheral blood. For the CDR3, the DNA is TGCAGTGCTAGGACTAGACGGACCGGGGAGCTGTTTTTT. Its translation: CSARTRRTGELFF.